The 24 T cell receptor beta chains below were found in one sample sequenced in a study of blood T cell repertoires in COVID-19. Assay: immunoSEQ multiplex PCR; the TCRdb copy retains only in-frame clones and omits some. The repertoire consists of 150,000 to 200,000 clones, with 60% to 85% occurring once and the leading ten covering around 8.1%. The sample was peripheral blood. These receptors all stem from a man in his 60s with acute or convalescent COVID-19.

The chain employs TRBV15 and TRBJ2-7, with 11 bases matching TRBD1. The CDR3 is 15 residues long. Germline lookup yields CDR1 LNHNV and CDR2 YYDKDF (reference sequence). J was trimmed by 3 bases and V by 4 bases; bases with no gene match: 5. CDR3 region: CATSTGQGEHYEQYF. The CDR3 coding sequence is TGTGCCACCAGCACGGGACAGGGGGAACACTACGAGCAGTACTTC.

The chain carries TRBV3-1 (or the pseudogene TRBV3-2) and TRBJ2-7; 8 nucleotides align to TRBD1. The V gene's germline CDR1 is LGHDT and CDR2 YNNKEL (reference sequence). This CDR3 is built from 14 residues. With V trimmed by 0 bases and J by 8 bases, 6 bases remained unmatched. DNA for the CDR3: TGTGCCAGCAGCCAAGAAAATAACAGGGGGAAGCAGTACTTC. Protein product: CASSQENNRGKQYF.

J is TRBJ2-1 and V is TRBV24-1; 7 nucleotides line up with TRBD1. The CDR3 extends over 17 amino acids. From germline, CDR1 is KGHDR and CDR2 SFDVKD. Trimming at V came to 4 bases and at J to 1 base, leaving 9 bases not matched to a gene. The CDR3 sequence is CATSDPLNRGSYNEQFF. CDR3 sequence (DNA): TGTGCCACCAGTGACCCACTTAACAGGGGATCCTACAATGAGCAGTTCTTC.

The chain joins TRBV12-5 to TRBJ2-7; the D gene is possibly TRBD1 (6 bases). Germline V gene sequence: CDR1 LGHNT, CDR2 FRNRAP. Deletions cut 6 bases from V and 1 base from J, with 10 bases between. CDR3 length: 13 amino acids. The CDR3 here is CASGPDRSYEQYF. The CDR3 nucleotides are TGTGCTAGTGGACCCGACAGGTCCTACGAGCAGTACTTC.

This chain connects TRBV5-6 to TRBJ2-2; a weak D match, TRBD1 (5 bases). The germline V and J ends were trimmed by 6 bases and 4 bases, with 13 bases remaining between them. The CDR3 has 14 residues. CDR1 is SGHDT and CDR2 is YYEEEE in the germline V gene. The DNA for the CDR3 is TGTGCCAGCAAACGGACATATCTCACCGGGGAGCTGTTTTTT. Its translation is CASKRTYLTGELFF.

The chain is built from TRBV19 and TRBJ1-2; tentatively, D is TRBD1 (5 bases). Germline values: CDR1 LNHDA, CDR2 SQIVND (reference sequence). The CDR3 sequence is 16 residues long. Trimming stripped 5 bases from V and 0 bases from J, with 16 bases between. CDR3 residues: CASSFGGIEANYGYTF. CDR3 bases: TGTGCCAGTAGTTTCGGGGGGATTGAAGCTAACTATGGCTACACCTTC.

This sequence joins TRBV28 and TRBJ1-6; TRBD1 matches 8 bases. Unmatched junction bases numbered 13, after V lost 5 bases and J lost 7 bases. The CDR3 is 17 amino acids. The germline V gene encodes CDR1 MDHEN and CDR2 SYDVKM. CDR3 DNA: TGTGCCAGCAGTGTATCACAGGGGGTACAATTCAATTCACCCCTCCACTTT. As protein: CASSVSQGVQFNSPLHF.

This chain links TRBV5-1 with TRBJ1-5; the D gene is possibly TRBD1 (6 bases). Germline lookup yields CDR1 SGHRS and CDR2 YFSETQ. Trimming shortened V by 4 bases and J by 5 bases, and 13 bases separated the two germline ends. The CDR3 loop spans 14 amino acids. CDR3 sequence (DNA): TGCGCCAGCAGCGAAGGCAGGGGCGATCAGCCCCAGCATTTT. Its translation is CASSEGRGDQPQHF.

The genes are TRBV6-5 and TRBJ1-1, with D tentatively TRBD1 (6 bases). Germline loops: CDR1 MNHEY, CDR2 SVGAGI. V was pared by 4 bases and J by 3 bases, with 12 bases between. The CDR3 has 14 residues. The CDR3 region is CASSSRQAHTEAFF. CDR3 DNA: TGTGCCAGCAGTTCCCGACAGGCCCACACTGAAGCTTTCTTT.

The V gene is TRBV5-1, the J gene TRBJ1-1; D is undetermined. The V end was cut by 0 bases, the J end by 6 bases, with 12 bases between. Germline V gene data show CDR1 as SGHRS and CDR2 as YFSETQ. This CDR3 contains 14 residues. The CDR3 sequence is CASSLGLGAPEAFF. The CDR3 region has the DNA TGCGCCAGCAGCTTGGGTCTGGGCGCCCCTGAAGCTTTCTTT.

The chain combines TRBV12-3 or TRBV12-4 with TRBJ2-3; D call uncertain. The CDR3 covers 12 residues. The V end lost 7 bases, the J end lost 5 bases, and 10 bases lay between the germline ends. CDR3 nucleotide sequence: TGTGCCAGCACCCTCTCGGGAGATACGCAGTATTTT. It is translated as CASTLSGDTQYF.

The table lists this clone with a count of one. The V and J genes are TRBV4-2 and TRBJ1-1; D possibly corresponds to TRBD1 (5 bases). V lost 1 base to trimming and J lost 6 bases, with 18 bases between them. This CDR3 has 16 amino acids. Germline values: CDR1 LGHNA, CDR2 YNFKEQ. The CDR3 region is CASSQGGNQGGPEAFF. Here the CDR3 DNA reads TGTGCCAGCAGCCAAGGGGGTAACCAGGGAGGTCCTGAAGCTTTCTTT.

This chain uses TRBV5-4 with TRBJ2-1, with 8 bases identical to TRBD2. The junction had 3 bases not matched to a gene; V was cut back by 1 base and J by 6 bases. The length of the CDR3 is 14 residues. Germline V gives CDR1 SGHNT, CDR2 YYREEE (reference sequence). CDR3 DNA sequence: TGTGCCAGCAGCTTGATCGGGGGGGCCAATGAGCAGTTCTTC. It specifies CASSLIGGANEQFF.

V gene TRBV5-4 combines with J gene TRBJ1-2; 10 nucleotides align to TRBD1. Germline V gene data show CDR1 as SGHNT and CDR2 as YYREEE (reference sequence). The CDR3 spans 17 residues. The ends lost 4 bases at V and 4 bases at J; junction bases unmatched: 13. CDR3: CASSPPTGGRGGYGYTF. The CDR3, as DNA: TGTGCCAGCAGCCCCCCGACAGGGGGCAGGGGCGGCTATGGCTACACCTTC.

CDR3 amino acids: CASSLGHLNTEAFF. CDR3 DNA sequence: TGCGCCAGCAGCTTGGGACACCTGAACACTGAAGCTTTCTTT. This rearrangement joins TRBV5-1 to TRBJ1-1; D gene ambiguous. Germline assignment: CDR1 SGHRS and CDR2 YFSETQ. Trimming pared 0 bases from V and 0 bases from J, leaving 6 bases between. This CDR3 has 14 residues.

As for this clone: The same CDR3 can be traced to other DNA sequences in this sample. The genes are TRBV5-1 and TRBJ1-6; TRBD1 might be the D (5 bases). Trimming took 0 bases from V and 7 from J, leaving 11 bases between them. This CDR3 is built from 15 residues. Germline loops: CDR1 SGHRS, CDR2 YFSETQ. The CDR3 sequence is CASSLAGQGNSPLHF. In nucleotides, the CDR3 is TGCGCCAGCAGCTTGGCCGGGCAGGGCAATTCACCCCTCCACTTT.

The genes are TRBV7-8 and TRBJ1-5; TRBD1 matches 9 bases. From germline, CDR1 is SGHVS and CDR2 FQNEAQ. V lost 1 base and J lost 4; bases outside the gene matches: 5. The CDR3 extends over 16 amino acids. The CDR3 DNA reads TGTGCCAGCAGCTTAGAGTCCGGACAGGGGAATCAGCCCCAGCATTTT. Encoded protein: CASSLESGQGNQPQHF.

The chain joins TRBV29-1 to TRBJ2-7; 8 bases agree with TRBD1. The CDR3 is 13 amino acids. Unmatched junction bases numbered 2, after V lost 0 bases and J lost 4 bases. Looked up from germline, CDR1 is SQVTM and CDR2 is ANQGSEA. CDR3 amino acids: CSVEDRTGYEQYF. As DNA, the CDR3 is TGCAGCGTTGAAGACAGGACAGGGTACGAGCAGTACTTC.

The rearrangement links TRBV7-2 to TRBJ2-5, with 11 bases matching TRBD1. The CDR3 spans 15 residues. Trimming at V came to 2 bases and at J to 5 bases, leaving 4 bases not matched to a gene. Germline loops: CDR1 SGHTA, CDR2 FQGNSA. CDR3: CASSLQGQGVETQYF. CDR3 DNA: TGTGCCAGCAGCTTACAGGGACAGGGGGTCGAGACCCAGTACTTC.

This clone has just one count. This sequence joins TRBV9 and TRBJ2-2, with 10 positions matching TRBD1. The CDR3 extends over 17 amino acids. V lost 0 bases to trimming and J lost 3 bases; unmatched junction nucleotides: 5. Germline V gene lookup returns CDR1 SGDLS and CDR2 YYNGEE. CDR3 DNA sequence: TGTGCCAGCAGCGTAGAAGGGACAGGGGAGGACACCGGGGAGCTGTTTTTT. Translated, it gives CASSVEGTGEDTGELFF. Full variable domain (rest looked up from reference TRBV9 and TRBJ2-2): DSGVTQTPKHLITATGQRVTLRCSPRSGDLSVYWYQQSLDQGLQFLIQYYNGEERAKGNILERFSAQQFPDLHSELNLSSLELGDSALYFCASSVEGTGEDTGELFFGEGSRLTVL.

The chain recombines TRBV21-1 with TRBJ2-5; TRBD2, the table's D call, was not compared with the DNA. TRBV21-1 is noted as a pseudogene. The CDR3 is 16 amino acids. This chain's CDR3 is CASSKGTSGGEETQYF. CDR3 sequence (DNA): TGTGCCAGCAGCAAGGGAACTAGCGGAGGGGAAGAGACCCAGTACTTC.

The J gene is TRBJ2-2, the V gene TRBV11-2; D might be TRBD1 (6 bases). CDR3 length: 17 residues. V lost 2 bases and J lost 2, with 15 bases in between. Germline V lookup: CDR1 SGHAT, CDR2 FQNNGV. The CDR3 DNA sequence: TGTGCCAGCAGCTTAAAGGGTGGACAGATAAACACCGGGGAGCTGTTTTTT. Translating it yields CASSLKGGQINTGELFF.

The chain couples TRBV2 to TRBJ1-2; a possible D gene is TRBD1 (5 bases). V was trimmed by 0 bases and J by 7 bases, leaving 15 bases between them. This CDR3 is built from 15 residues. Germline CDR1 and CDR2: SNHLY and FYNNEI. CDR3 sequence: CASSEALGRDRGYTF. CDR3 nucleotide sequence: TGTGCCAGCAGTGAAGCTCTCGGCAGGGATCGTGGCTACACCTTC. Full variable domain (missing parts from reference TRBV2 and TRBJ1-2): EPEVTQTPSHQVTQMGQEVILRCVPISNHLYFYWYRQILGQKVEFLVSFYNNEISEKSEIFDDQFSVERPDGSNFTLKIRSTKLEDSAMYFCASSEALGRDRGYTFGSGTRLTVV.

In this sample, this clone turned up a few times. V is TRBV21-1 and J is TRBJ2-2; TRBD2 was called by the table and not checked on the DNA. TRBV21-1 is deemed a pseudogene. The CDR3 extends over 18 amino acids. The CDR3 sequence is CASSPRWGERCDTGELFF. Here the CDR3 DNA reads TGTGCCAGCAGCCCCCGATGGGGGGAGAGATGCGACACCGGGGAGCTGTTTTTT.